This entry lists 32 T cell receptor beta chains sequenced from one sample in a study of T cells in Graves' hyperthyroidism and ophthalmopathy. Amplification of TCR beta CDR3 regions was performed using RNA transcripts as template. Primed by the HTBI set, a first-round RT-PCR was run on the TCR CDR3. TCRdb processed the multiplex PCR reads anew with MiXCR; each CDR3 protein has one entry. The sample holds a few hundred thousand distinct CDR3 sequences; about a fifth are singletons and the top ten take 26%. The sequencing input was blood. These receptors originate from a young man with Graves' hyperthyroidism.

In its sample, this clonotype was seen a few times. The chain uses TRBV28 and TRBJ2-3, with D unclear. The CDR3 runs to 13 residues. CDR1 and CDR2 (germline): MDHEN, SYDVKM. Trimming pared 2 bases from V and 5 bases from J, leaving 8 bases between. CDR3 protein: CASSLILGDTQYF. Written as DNA, the CDR3 is TGTGCCAGCAGTTTAATCTTGGGAGATACGCAGTATTTT.

V is TRBV6-1 and J is TRBJ2-7; 14 positions agree with TRBD2. Germline CDR1 and CDR2: MNHNS and SASEGT. V lost 3 bases and J lost 4; bases outside the gene matches: 5. The CDR3 totals 16 residues. This CDR3 reads CASSEMGLAGAYEQYF. The CDR3 DNA is TGTGCCAGCAGTGAGATGGGACTAGCGGGGGCGTACGAGCAGTACTTC.

This clonotype was observed many times. The CDR3 here is CASRFTQGASQPQHF. The CDR3 bases are TGTGCCAGCAGATTTACTCAGGGGGCTAGTCAGCCCCAGCATTTT. The chain uses TRBV28 and TRBJ1-5; 8 bases are a match to TRBD1. The V gene's germline CDR1 is MDHEN and CDR2 SYDVKM. This CDR3 has 15 residues. V shed 6 bases and J 6 bases; nucleotides not matched to a gene: 10. Together with reference TRBV28 and TRBJ1-5, the CDR3 gives the full variable domain: DVKVTQSSRYLVKRTGEKVFLECVQDMDHENMFWYRQDPGLGLRLIYFSYDVKMKEKGDIPEGYSVSREKKERFSLILESASTNQTSMYLCASRFTQGASQPQHFGDGTRLSIL.

This clonotype was seen at least ten times. This chain uses TRBV11-1 with TRBJ1-3; D gene ambiguous. The CDR3 length is 16 residues. Trimming shortened V by 6 bases and J by 0 bases, and 15 bases separated the two germline ends. The germline CDR1 and CDR2 sequences are SGHAT and FQDESV (reference sequence). The CDR3 DNA reads TGTGCCAGCAGGCCCCAGACTGATGCCTCTGGAAACACCATATATTTT. Protein sequence: CASRPQTDASGNTIYF.

This clonotype was observed a handful of times. The V and J genes are TRBV18 and TRBJ2-4, with D unclear. Trimming removed 1 base at V and 2 bases at J, with 6 bases between. From germline, CDR1 is KGHSH and CDR2 LQKENI. The CDR3 is 14 amino acids. The CDR3 bases are TGTGCCAGCTCACCACAGGGTCCCAAAAACATTCAGTACTTC. Its translation is CASSPQGPKNIQYF.

V gene TRBV4-1 combines with J gene TRBJ2-4, with TRBD1 as a possible D gene (5 bases). V lost 1 base, J lost 0 bases, and 10 bases lay in between. Germline CDR1 MGHRA, CDR2 YSYEKL. CDR3 length equals 16 residues. This chain's CDR3 is CASSQGAGSAKNIQYF. As DNA, the CDR3 is TGCGCCAGCAGCCAAGGAGCAGGGTCAGCCAAAAACATTCAGTACTTC.

V and J are TRBV28 and TRBJ2-7; TRBD2 agrees at 9 bases. The germline V gene has CDR1 MDHEN and CDR2 SYDVKM. CDR3 length equals 12 residues. V was pared by 3 bases and J by 9 bases, with 3 bases of the junction left unmatched. This chain's CDR3 is CASSFGAGGQYF. The CDR3 DNA sequence: TGTGCCAGCAGTTTTGGAGCGGGGGGGCAGTACTTC.

This chain joins TRBV28 and TRBJ1-3, with a possible D match to TRBD1 (5 bases). The CDR3 has 12 amino acids. The V gene's germline CDR1 is MDHEN and CDR2 SYDVKM. V was cut by 11 bases and J by 0 bases, with 8 bases left in between. DNA for the CDR3: TGTGCCGTCAGGGACTCTGGAAACACCATATATTTT. Translating gives CAVRDSGNTIYF.

The sample holds a few counts of this clonotype. An end of the junction does not agree with germline; a read error may underlie this. This chain links TRBV29-1 with TRBJ2-6; 11 bases line up with TRBD1. The CDR3 loop spans 17 amino acids. CDR1 SQVTM and CDR2 ANQGSEA come from the germline V gene. The CDR3 reads CSAGSGTGGSGAYVLTF. DNA of the CDR3: TGCAGCGCTGGATCCGGGACAGGGGGATCAGGGGCCTACGTCCTGACTTTC.

This clonotype occurred once. The V gene is TRBV11-2, the J gene TRBJ2-3, with D hard to call. V lost 2 bases and J 11 bases, leaving 8 bases between the germline ends. Germline V gene data show CDR1 as SGHAT and CDR2 as FQNNGV. The CDR3 runs to 11 residues. CDR3 in amino acids: CASSLNQWQYF. For the CDR3, the DNA is TGTGCCAGCAGCTTAAACCAGTGGCAGTATTTT.

This clonotype has a count of ten or more. This chain joins TRBV6-2 or TRBV6-3 and TRBJ2-5; possibly TRBD1 for D (6 bases). The length of the CDR3 is 13 residues. Deletions cut 4 bases from V and 1 base from J, with 7 bases between. Germline CDR1 and CDR2: MNHEY and SVGEGT. CDR3 nucleotides: TGTGCCAGCAGTTCGGACAGCCAAGAGACCCAGTACTTC. This translates into CASSSDSQETQYF.

There are many counts of this clonotype. The chain joins TRBV6-5 to TRBJ1-2; possibly TRBD1 for D (5 bases). The CDR3 is 16 amino acids. V gave up 4 bases and J gave up 2 bases, with 17 bases separating them. The germline V gene has CDR1 MNHEY and CDR2 SVGAGI. CDR3 nucleotides: TGTGCCAGCAGTTCCAACCGGGGCCGGTACAACTATGGCTACACCTTC. This sequence encodes CASSSNRGRYNYGYTF.

The sample holds many counts of this clonotype. The chain recombines TRBV28 with TRBJ2-7, with D perhaps TRBD1 or TRBD2 (5 bases each). CDR3 length: 16 amino acids. V was shortened by 0 bases and J by 4 bases, with 16 bases between the two germline ends. Germline CDR1 reads MDHEN; CDR2 reads SYDVKM. Here the CDR3 DNA reads TGTGCCAGCAGTTTATGGGGGGAGCGAGAGGGGTACGAGCAGTACTTC. Its protein is CASSLWGEREGYEQYF.

This chain connects TRBV6-2 or TRBV6-3 to TRBJ1-5; D not certain. Germline V CDR1 and CDR2: MNHEY, SVGEGT. This CDR3 spans 14 amino acids. The V and J ends lost 10 bases and 0 bases respectively, with 13 bases between them. The CDR3 protein is CATTDGYSNQPQHF. CDR3 sequence (DNA): TGTGCCACCACGGACGGTTATAGCAATCAGCCCCAGCATTTT.

This clonotype came up many times. The chain employs TRBV7-8 and TRBJ2-7; no firm D call. V gave up 5 bases and J gave up 6 bases, with 11 bases separating them. Germline V gene lookup returns CDR1 SGHVS and CDR2 FQNEAQ. The CDR3 covers 12 residues. Written as DNA, the CDR3 is TGTGCCAGCAGCCCAGGTTCCCTCGAGCAGTACTTC. It yields the protein CASSPGSLEQYF.

At least ten counts were recorded for this clonotype. The chain employs TRBV11-2 and TRBJ2-7; perhaps TRBD1 as D (5 bases). Germline CDR1 is SGHAT and CDR2 is FQNNGV. V lost 4 bases and J 7 bases, leaving 20 bases between the germline ends. This CDR3 has 15 amino acids. The CDR3 protein is CASSSLSDTPGEQYF. CDR3 nucleotides: TGTGCCAGCAGCTCCCTAAGCGACACTCCAGGGGAGCAGTACTTC.

This clonotype was seen at least ten times. V and J are TRBV5-1 and TRBJ2-2, with 7 bases aligning to TRBD1. The CDR3 runs 14 residues. CDR1 is SGHRS, CDR2 YFSETQ, per germline. The V and J ends lost 7 bases and 7 bases, in that order; junction bases with no gene match: 10. CDR3 nucleotide sequence: TGCGCCAGCTCCTTGGACAGGCTTTTCGGGGAGCTGTTTTTT. Its translation is CASSLDRLFGELFF.

There are a few counts of this clonotype. This CDR3 is missing its conserved last phenylalanine or tryptophan, likely due to a read error. The chain carries TRBV24-1 and TRBJ1-5, with D tentatively TRBD1 (6 bases). The CDR3 covers 15 residues. Germline CDR1 KGHDR, CDR2 SFDVKD. V was cut by 3 bases and J by 3 bases, with 11 bases left in between. The CDR3 nucleotides are TGTGCCACCAGTGATGGTACAGGGCCCAATCAGCCCCAGCATTAT. Translating gives CATSDGTGPNQPQHY.

This clonotype was detected a few times. The J gene is TRBJ2-2, the V gene TRBV20-1, with 11 bases matching TRBD2. J gave up 8 bases and V 5 bases, and 10 bases lay outside the gene matches. In germline, CDR1 is DFQATT, CDR2 SNEGSKA (reference sequence). This CDR3 has 15 residues. The CDR3 region is CSAQRASGGLGELFF. CDR3 nucleotide sequence: TGCAGTGCTCAAAGGGCTAGCGGGGGGCTGGGGGAGCTGTTTTTT.

V gene TRBV20-1 combines with J gene TRBJ2-7, with TRBD1 matching 7 bases. Germline CDR1 reads DFQATT; CDR2 reads SNEGSKA (reference sequence). J gave up 11 bases and V 8 bases, and 15 bases lay outside the gene matches. The CDR3 runs 12 residues. The CDR3 bases are TGCAGTTCCTCCGGTAGACAGGGAGTGGAGTACTTC. This codes for CSSSGRQGVEYF.

This clonotype was counted ten times or more. The J gene is TRBJ2-7, the V gene TRBV29-1; TRBD1 aligns across 7 bases. Germline assignment: CDR1 SQVTM and CDR2 ANQGSEA. This CDR3 is built from 14 residues. V trimming: 6 bases; J trimming: 4 bases; junction bases outside the gene matches: 12. The CDR3 sequence is CSVRVTGTAYEQYF. The CDR3 DNA reads TGCAGCGTCCGGGTAACCGGGACAGCTTACGAGCAGTACTTC.

The chain has TRBV12-5 and TRBJ1-2; tentative D call: TRBD1 (6 bases). The CDR3 has 13 residues. V shed 0 bases and J shed 8 bases, with 10 bases lying between them. The germline V gene encodes CDR1 LGHNT and CDR2 FRNRAP. CDR3 nucleotides: TGTGCTAGTGGTTTGGTACAGGGCAGCGGCTACACCTTC. This gives the protein CASGLVQGSGYTF.

The chain employs TRBV11-1 and TRBJ2-7; 10 nucleotides align to TRBD1. Germline-derived CDR1 and CDR2 are SGHAT and FQDESV (reference sequence). With 2 bases clipped from V and 5 bases from J, the junction kept 9 bases outside the gene matches. The CDR3 consists of 16 residues. The DNA for the CDR3 is TGTGCCAGCAGCTTATTCGGGGGACAGGGGACCCACGAGCAGTACTTC. Amino acid sequence: CASSLFGGQGTHEQYF. Combining the CDR3 with reference TRBV11-1 and TRBJ2-7 gives the whole variable domain EAEVAQSPRYKITEKSQAVAFWCDPISGHATLYWYRQILGQGPELLVQFQDESVVDDSQLPKDRFSAERLKGVDSTLKIQPAELGDSAMYLCASSLFGGQGTHEQYFGPGTRLTVT.

This clonotype appeared many times. Possible read error: a much larger clone is one base away. This chain joins TRBV12-3 or TRBV12-4 and TRBJ1-5, with 8 bases matching TRBD1. There are 17 residues in the CDR3. V dropped 8 bases and J dropped 1; count of bases not matched to a gene: 13. This CDR3 is CASAHGTGLGSNQPQHF. The DNA for the CDR3 is TGTGCCAGCGCTCATGGGACAGGCTTGGGAAGCAATCAGCCCCAGCATTTT.

Many counts were recorded for this clonotype. The V gene is TRBV13, the J gene TRBJ2-2; a possible D gene is TRBD1 (6 bases). Per the germline V gene, CDR1 is PRHDT and CDR2 is FYEKMQ (reference sequence). Trimming took off 0 bases at V and 0 bases at J, with 11 bases between the two ends. The CDR3 runs to 17 residues. In DNA form, the CDR3 reads TGTGCCAGCAGCTTAGGTCCCGGGACACCGAACACCGGGGAGCTGTTTTTT. Residues: CASSLGPGTPNTGELFF. Together with reference TRBV13 and TRBJ2-2, the CDR3 gives the full variable domain: AAGVIQSPRHLIKEKRETATLKCYPIPRHDTVYWYQQGPGQDPQFLISFYEKMQSDKGSIPDRFSAQQFSDYHSELNMSSLELGDSALYFCASSLGPGTPNTGELFFGEGSRLTVL.

The sample holds a few counts of this clonotype. This chain joins TRBV2 and TRBJ1-2; a possible D gene is TRBD1 (5 bases). The V and J ends lost 2 bases and 4 bases respectively, with 11 bases between them. There are 14 residues in the CDR3. Germline V lookup: CDR1 SNHLY, CDR2 FYNNEI. CDR3 sequence: CASSERGRSYGYTF. For the CDR3, the DNA is TGTGCCAGCAGTGAAAGGGGCAGGAGCTATGGCTACACCTTC.

This clonotype was detected many times. The rearrangement uses TRBV25-1 and TRBJ1-1; TRBD1 is a possible D gene (5 bases). V was clipped by 1 base and J by 5 bases, with 14 bases between them. Germline V gives CDR1 MGHDK, CDR2 SYGVNS. The CDR3 is made up of 15 amino acids. In DNA form, the CDR3 reads TGTGCCAGCAGTGAATTAACCCAGGGATGGACTGAAGCTTTCTTT. Its protein is CASSELTQGWTEAFF.

This sequence joins TRBV3-1 and TRBJ2-3; TRBD1 might be the D (6 bases). V dropped 0 bases and J dropped 6 bases, with 16 bases sitting between them. Germline V gene sequence: CDR1 LGHDT, CDR2 YNNKEL (reference sequence). This CDR3 contains 16 residues. The CDR3 is CASSQDLQGVGDTQYF. The CDR3 DNA reads as TGTGCCAGCAGCCAAGATCTACAGGGTGTTGGCGATACGCAGTATTTT.

This clonotype has ten or more counts. This chain connects TRBV27 to TRBJ2-7, with a possible D match to TRBD1 (5 bases). The CDR3 totals 13 residues. V lost 6 bases, J lost 3 bases, and 12 bases lay in between. CDR1 MNHEY and CDR2 SMNVEV come from the germline V gene (reference sequence). The chain's CDR3 is CASRQAGNYEQYF. CDR3 DNA: TGTGCCAGCAGGCAAGCAGGGAACTACGAGCAGTACTTC.

This clonotype was observed at least ten times. This chain connects TRBV5-1 to TRBJ1-6; D perhaps matches TRBD1 (5 bases). CDR1 is SGHRS, CDR2 YFSETQ, per germline. Between the trimmed V and J ends, which lost 1 base and 9 bases, there was a span of 14 bases. The CDR3 consists of 15 residues. CDR3 in amino acids: CASSLRLERGSPLHF. Written as DNA, the CDR3 is TGCGCCAGCAGCTTGAGGCTTGAGAGGGGTTCACCCCTCCACTTT.

The V call is TRBV5-1, the J call TRBJ1-1, with 10 bases lining up with TRBD1. Germline CDR1 is SGHRS and CDR2 is YFSETQ. The CDR3 covers 14 residues. With V trimmed by 4 bases and J by 4 bases, 4 bases remained unmatched. The CDR3: CASSRRTGGTEAFF. The DNA for the CDR3 is TGCGCCAGCAGCAGACGGACAGGGGGCACTGAAGCTTTCTTT.

The CDR3 protein is CATSPEETQYF. CDR3 bases: TGTGCCACCAGCCCTGAGGAGACCCAGTACTTC. This rearrangement joins TRBV24-1 to TRBJ2-5; no definite D call. Trimming stripped 7 bases from V and 5 bases from J, with 7 bases between. The CDR3 has 11 residues. Germline-derived CDR1 and CDR2 are KGHDR and SFDVKD.